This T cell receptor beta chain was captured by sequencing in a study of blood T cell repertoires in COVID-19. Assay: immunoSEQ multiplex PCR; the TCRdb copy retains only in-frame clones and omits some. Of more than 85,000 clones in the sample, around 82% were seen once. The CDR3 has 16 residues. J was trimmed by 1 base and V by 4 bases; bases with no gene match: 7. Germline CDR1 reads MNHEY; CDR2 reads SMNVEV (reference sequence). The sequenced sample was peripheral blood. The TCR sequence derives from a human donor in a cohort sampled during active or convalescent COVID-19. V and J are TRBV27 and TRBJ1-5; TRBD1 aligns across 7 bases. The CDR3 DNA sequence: TGTGCCAGCAGTTCCGGGCAGGGGGGAAGCAATCAGCCCCAGCATTTT. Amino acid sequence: CASSSGQGGSNQPQHF.